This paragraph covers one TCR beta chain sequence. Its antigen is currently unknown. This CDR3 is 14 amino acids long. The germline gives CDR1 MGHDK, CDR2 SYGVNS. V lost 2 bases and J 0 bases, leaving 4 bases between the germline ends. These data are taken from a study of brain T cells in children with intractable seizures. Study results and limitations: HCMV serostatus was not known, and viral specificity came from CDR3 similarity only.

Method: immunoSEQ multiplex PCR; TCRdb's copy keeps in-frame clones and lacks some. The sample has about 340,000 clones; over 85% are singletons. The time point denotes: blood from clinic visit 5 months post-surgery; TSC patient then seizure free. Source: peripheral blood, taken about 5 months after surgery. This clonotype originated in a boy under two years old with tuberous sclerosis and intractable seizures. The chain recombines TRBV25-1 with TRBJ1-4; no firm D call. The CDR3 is CASSEKTTNEKLFF. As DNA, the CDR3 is TGTGCCAGCAGTGAAAAAACAACTAATGAAAAACTGTTTTTT.